This T cell receptor beta chain was recovered during a study of glioma-infiltrating T cells. Using RNA template, CDR3s of TCR alpha and beta were amplified with iRepertoire arm-PCR. Tissue mRNA or PBMC total RNA, about 95-450 ng, went into one-step reverse transcription and amplification. TCRdb itself ran the multiplex PCR reads through MiXCR, one entry per CDR3 protein. The sample yields 9,500 to 12,000 distinct CDR3 sequences, 50% to 65% seen once. There are many counts of this clonotype. A much larger clonotype is one base distant, so this may be a read error. This CDR3 is 11 amino acids long. Germline V gene lookup returns CDR1 MNHEY and CDR2 SMNVEV (reference sequence).

The sequencing input was glioma tissue, nonneoplastic brain tissue, or PBMCs (not recorded which). This clonotype was obtained from a human donor with low-grade glioma or glioblastoma, undergoing nonglioma brain surgery, or in good health (not recorded which). The chain uses TRBV27 and TRBJ2-1; D ambiguous. CDR3 amino acids: CASRQYNERFF. CDR3 bases: TGTGCCAGCAGACAGTACAATGAGCGGTTCTTC.